The rows below give T cell receptor beta chains drawn from one sample of a study of blood T cell repertoires in COVID-19. TCRdb keeps only in-frame clones here, not all; method: immunoSEQ multiplex PCR. The sample contains over 70,000 clones, approximately 89% of which appear only once. Sequencing was performed on peripheral blood. These TCRs come from a human donor with active COVID-19. The donor label of this sample is uncertain. Each CDR3 is given with its conserved first and last residue. The D gene is left open where the match is weak. Clone size is given for some rows only: seen once, a few or many times, or a class if the clone is expanded.

abundance | j_gene | v_gene | d_gene | CDR3aa | CDR3nt
once | TRBJ1-2 | TRBV27 | . | CASSQGLAYGYTF | TGTGCCAGCAGTCAGGGTCTGGCCTATGGCTACACCTTC
. | TRBJ2-3 | TRBV7-8 | TRBD2 | CASSLLAGGQGDTQYF | TGTGCCAGCAGCTTACTAGCGGGGGGGCAGGGAGATACGCAGTATTTT
. | TRBJ2-5 | TRBV5-1 | TRBD2 | CASSLLAGAQETQYF | TGCGCCAGCAGCTTACTAGCGGGGGCCCAAGAGACCCAGTACTTC
. | TRBJ2-7 | TRBV7-8 | TRBD1 | CASSWGWDRGVYEQYF | TGTGCCAGCAGCTGGGGTTGGGACAGGGGAGTCTACGAGCAGTACTTC
. | TRBJ2-4 | TRBV2 | . | CASSEDARAKNIQYF | TGTGCCAGCAGTGAAGACGCCCGGGCCAAAAACATTCAGTACTTC
. | TRBJ2-3 | TRBV5-4 | TRBD2 | CASSRPLSGAGRTADTQYF | TGTGCCAGCAGCCGGCCTCTGAGCGGAGCGGGGCGCACAGCAGATACGCAGTATTTT
once | TRBJ1-5 | TRBV5-8 | TRBD1 | CASSLASPGGFNQPQHF | TGTGCCAGCAGCTTGGCCAGCCCAGGGGGCTTCAATCAGCCCCAGCATTTT
. | TRBJ2-1 | TRBV6-1 | . | CASSEARSFASYNEQFF | TGTGCCAGCAGTGAAGCCAGGTCCTTCGCCTCCTACAATGAGCAGTTCTTC
. | TRBJ2-3 | TRBV12-3/TRBV12-4 | . | CASRIRGDTQYF | TGTGCCAGCAGGATCCGGGGGGATACGCAGTATTTT
. | TRBJ2-2 | TRBV6-6 | . | CAVRTAYTGELFF | TGTGCCGTAAGGACAGCCTACACCGGGGAGCTGTTTTTT
few | TRBJ1-5 | TRBV6-6 | . | CASSYRGADSNQPQHF | TGTGCCAGCAGTTACCGGGGGGCGGATAGCAATCAGCCCCAGCATTTT
. | TRBJ2-3 | TRBV11-3 | . | CASSLDRGISDTQYF | TGTGCCAGCAGCTTAGATCGGGGGATATCAGATACGCAGTATTTT
. | TRBJ1-4 | TRBV2 | . | CASSFRGAINEKLFF | TGTGCCAGCAGCTTTAGGGGCGCCATTAATGAAAAACTGTTTTTT
once | TRBJ1-1 | TRBV19 | TRBD1 | CASSIPGQGGTEAFF | TGTGCCAGTAGTATCCCAGGACAGGGCGGCACTGAAGCTTTCTTT
. | TRBJ2-3 | TRBV4-2 | TRBD1 | CASSQDWRPGTGADTQYF | TGTGCCAGCAGCCAAGATTGGAGGCCCGGGACAGGGGCAGATACGCAGTATTTT
. | TRBJ2-3 | TRBV5-5 | . | CASSLDRRGTQYF | TGTGCCAGCAGCTTGGACCGACGGGGTACGCAGTATTTT
. | TRBJ2-5 | TRBV19 | TRBD1 | CASRDGTGSSQYF | TGTGCCAGTAGGGACGGGACAGGCTCCTCACAGTACTTC
. | TRBJ1-6 | TRBV3-1/TRBV3-2 | . | CASSQAVVGLLPSPLHF | TGTGCCAGCAGCCAAGCGGTTGTGGGACTTCTGCCCTCACCCCTCCACTTT
. | TRBJ1-1 | TRBV10-2 | . | CASRGTKPEAFF | TGCGCCAGCAGGGGGACAAAGCCTGAAGCTTTCTTT
. | TRBJ2-2 | TRBV5-1 | . | CASSLKETGELFF | TGCGCCAGCAGCTTGAAGGAGACCGGGGAGCTGTTTTTT
. | TRBJ1-2 | TRBV3-1/TRBV3-2 | TRBD1 | CASSQEDRVHTF | TGTGCCAGCAGCCAAGAGGACAGGGTCCACACCTTC
. | TRBJ2-2 | TRBV5-1 | TRBD2 | CASSLGLAGGPTGELFF | TGCGCCAGCAGCTTGGGACTAGCGGGGGGGCCCACCGGGGAGCTGTTTTTT
once | TRBJ1-4 | TRBV19 | TRBD1 | CASMPTGGREATNEKLFF | TGTGCCAGTATGCCGACAGGGGGTCGGGAGGCAACTAATGAAAAACTGTTTTTT
once | TRBJ1-1 | TRBV5-1 | TRBD1 | CASRPTGASRGAEAFF | TGCGCCAGCAGGCCGACAGGGGCCTCGCGTGGCGCTGAAGCTTTCTTT
few | TRBJ2-7 | TRBV5-1 | . | CASSSTAEGEQYF | TGCGCCAGCAGCTCCACTGCGGAGGGCGAGCAGTACTTC
once | TRBJ2-7 | TRBV3-1/TRBV3-2 | TRBD1 | CASSPFGQGGSLSYEQYF | TGTGCCAGCAGCCCCTTCGGACAGGGGGGCTCCCTCTCCTACGAGCAGTACTTC
. | TRBJ2-2 | TRBV9 | TRBD1 | CASSYTGGDVSGELFF | TGTGCCAGCAGCTATACAGGGGGCGATGTTAGCGGGGAGCTGTTTTTT
. | TRBJ1-5 | TRBV12-3/TRBV12-4 | TRBD1 | CASSGTGVQPQHF | TGTGCCAGCAGCGGGACAGGGGTCCAGCCCCAGCATTTT
few | TRBJ2-7 | TRBV6-5 | . | CASSLRRSSEQYF | TGTGCCAGCAGTTTGAGGCGGTCCTCGGAGCAGTACTTC
. | TRBJ1-5 | TRBV28 | . | CASAAELLGQPQHF | TGTGCCAGCGCTGCGGAGTTATTGGGTCAGCCCCAGCATTTT
. | TRBJ2-2 | TRBV19 | . | CASSRGRSNTGELFF | TGTGCCAGTAGCAGGGGCAGATCGAACACCGGGGAGCTGTTTTTT
. | TRBJ1-3 | TRBV5-1 | TRBD1 | CASSSVPDRGSGNTIYF | TGCGCCAGCAGCTCCGTGCCGGACAGGGGATCTGGAAACACCATATATTTT
. | TRBJ2-5 | TRBV15 | . | CATSTLGSGGEETQYF | TGTGCCACCAGCACCCTAGGTTCGGGGGGCGAGGAGACCCAGTACTTC
. | TRBJ2-7 | TRBV12-5 | TRBD1 | CASGLLPAGGSYEQYF | TGTGCTAGTGGTCTCCTTCCCGCAGGGGGCTCCTACGAGCAGTACTTC
. | TRBJ2-3 | TRBV19 | TRBD2 | CASKTSGGLLVTDTQYF | TGTGCCAGTAAGACTAGCGGGGGACTCCTTGTCACAGATACGCAGTATTTT
. | TRBJ2-7 | TRBV2 | TRBD1 | CASSTGTGSSYEQYF | TGTGCCAGCAGTACCGGGACAGGGAGCTCCTACGAGCAGTACTTC
once | TRBJ2-2 | TRBV29-1 | TRBD1 | CSVVTGATGELFF | TGCAGCGTCGTAACAGGGGCCACCGGGGAGCTGTTTTTT
. | TRBJ2-7 | TRBV28 | . | CASSSYQAPYEQYF | TGTGCCAGCAGTTCTTACCAGGCCCCCTACGAGCAGTACTTC
. | TRBJ1-5 | TRBV6-2/TRBV6-3 | . | CASSYRTGNGQPQHF | TGTGCCAGCAGTTACCGAACAGGGAATGGTCAGCCCCAGCATTTT
. | TRBJ2-7 | TRBV4-1 | . | CASSPPAGGEQYF | TGCGCCAGCAGCCCTCCGGCTGGAGGGGAGCAGTACTTC
. | TRBJ2-3 | TRBV4-2 | . | CASSQDRGTDTQYF | TGTGCCAGCAGCCAAGACCGAGGAACAGATACGCAGTATTTT
. | TRBJ2-7 | TRBV19 | TRBD2 | CASSPGGGGGYEQYF | TGTGCCAGTAGTCCCGGGGGTGGCGGGGGCTACGAGCAGTACTTC
. | TRBJ1-2 | TRBV9 | . | CASSVLEREGYTF | TGTGCCAGCAGCGTCCTGGAGAGGGAGGGCTACACCTTC
. | TRBJ2-5 | TRBV24-1 | . | CATSDLGVGSQETQYF | TGTGCCACCAGTGATTTGGGCGTCGGGAGTCAAGAGACCCAGTACTTC
once | TRBJ2-3 | TRBV5-1 | . | CASSLGAGAGTDTQYF | TGCGCCAGCAGCTTGGGCGCAGGGGCAGGCACAGATACGCAGTATTTT
. | TRBJ1-4 | TRBV5-1 | . | CASSSSMSQGTNEKLFF | TGCGCCAGCAGCTCCTCCATGTCTCAGGGGACTAATGAAAAACTGTTTTTT
. | TRBJ2-7 | TRBV6-5 | . | CASKGVLYEQYF | TGTGCCAGCAAGGGGGTTCTGTACGAGCAGTACTTC
. | TRBJ2-7 | TRBV6-2/TRBV6-3 | . | CASSYTMLENSYEQYF | TGTGCCAGCAGTTACACTATGTTGGAGAACTCCTACGAGCAGTACTTC
. | TRBJ2-7 | TRBV4-2 | . | CASSQDVGGAELEQYF | TGTGCCAGCAGCCAAGACGTAGGAGGGGCGGAACTCGAGCAGTACTTC
. | TRBJ2-7 | TRBV7-2 | TRBD1 | CASSFEGTGAYEQYF | TGTGCCAGCAGCTTCGAGGGGACAGGGGCCTACGAGCAGTACTTC
. | TRBJ2-2 | TRBV5-1 | TRBD1 | CASSIGQGYTGELFF | TGCGCCAGCAGCATAGGACAGGGTTACACCGGGGAGCTGTTTTTT
. | TRBJ2-7 | TRBV3-1/TRBV3-2 | . | CASSQGVRPWTDDLDEQYF | TGTGCCAGCAGCCAAGGGGTGCGGCCCTGGACAGACGATCTTGACGAGCAGTACTTC
. | TRBJ1-3 | TRBV6-6 | TRBD1 | CASHSRGGPGNTIYF | TGTGCCAGTCATTCGCGAGGGGGCCCTGGAAACACCATATATTTT
. | TRBJ1-5 | TRBV10-3 | TRBD1 | CAISEDRGGNQPQHF | TGTGCCATCAGTGAGGACAGGGGTGGCAATCAGCCCCAGCATTTT
. | TRBJ1-3 | TRBV10-3 | TRBD1 | CAISETGAGNTIYF | TGTGCCATCAGTGAAACAGGGGCTGGAAACACCATATATTTT
. | TRBJ1-1 | TRBV5-6 | . | CASSLSGGTEAFF | TGTGCCAGCAGCTTGTCCGGGGGCACTGAAGCTTTCTTT
once | TRBJ2-5 | TRBV2 | . | CASRSPPEETQYF | TGTGCCAGCAGGAGTCCGCCCGAAGAGACCCAGTACTTC
. | TRBJ2-5 | TRBV9 | . | CASSVGGPQETQYF | TGTGCCAGCAGCGTAGGAGGGCCCCAAGAGACCCAGTACTTC
. | TRBJ2-2 | TRBV19 | TRBD1 | CASSIGQGAGELFF | TGTGCCAGTAGTATCGGACAGGGGGCCGGGGAGCTGTTTTTT
. | TRBJ2-5 | TRBV4-1 | . | CASSPYGGALQETQYF | TGCGCCAGCAGCCCCTACGGGGGTGCTCTACAAGAGACCCAGTACTTC